This entry features one TCR beta chain sequence. Its antigen is unknown. No base quality information exists; no much larger clone differs at one position. The source of the sample is a study of T cell changes during pregnancy in multiple sclerosis (dated by TCRdb to the late 2010s). Background for the entire study: The study examined how the T cell repertoire changed over the course of pregnancy in women with multiple sclerosis.

The CDR3 starts with the cysteine, ends with the phenylalanine, and has 16 residues. Only CDR3 DNA is held: 48 bases, read in frame from base 1. The junction carries 16 bases between V and J, which are trimmed by 4 bases and 4 bases respectively. Looking up the germline V gene (reference sequence) yields CDR1 SEHNR and CDR2 FQNEAQ. Libraries came from the immunoSEQ multiplex PCR assay. TCRdb holds this immuneACCESS table with in-frame rearrangements only. Some clones are missing; in checked studies, unresolved V genes explain under half, and the rest has no known cause. Within this sample are about 81,000 clones, with about 95% of them counted one time only. The top ten constitute 2.5% of the sample.

The specimen comprised peripheral blood, sampled in the third trimester of pregnancy. This TCR was recovered from a female donor with multiple sclerosis, enrolled in a pregnancy study. The chain is encoded by TRBV7-9 joined to TRBJ2-2; the D gene is perhaps TRBD1, from 6 matching bases. In nucleotides, the sequence is TGTGCCAGCAGCTCTCCCTCGTGGGGGCCCACCGGGGAGCTGTTTTTT. This codes for CASSSPSWGPTGELFF.